This passage covers 3 T cell receptor beta chains from one sample sequenced in a study of CDR3 diversity in severe acne. TCRdb passed the PCR reads through MiXCR, listing each CDR3 protein once. The sample lists approximately 79,000 distinct CDR3 sequences, around half seen once, with roughly a tenth in the top ten. Source material: blood. These receptors all stem from a male donor in good health, serving as a control.

For this clonotype: The DNA is omitted, as the CDR3 cannot be located on it reliably, and the CDR3 follows TCRdb's listing. The chain couples TRBV6-4 to TRBJ2-6; the D call of TRBD2 is as the table states it, not checked on the DNA. Germline V gives CDR1 MRHNA, CDR2 SNTAGT. Counting both end residues, the CDR3 totals 15 amino acids. The CDR3 sequence is CASSGQRKLWLHLRF.

In the case of this clonotype: A much larger clone is a single base away; this may be a read error. The chain employs TRBV7-8 and TRBJ2-7; D not certain. Germline-derived CDR1 and CDR2 are SGHVS and FQNEAQ. The CDR3 has 13 amino acids. The CDR3 sequence: CTSSLSSSYEQYF. The CDR3 DNA reads as TGTACCAGCAGCTTAAGCTCTTCCTACGAGCAGTACTTC.

This chain uses TRBV5-1 with TRBJ2-1; TRBD2 matches 8 bases. CDR1 SGHRS and CDR2 YFSETQ come from the germline V gene. The CDR3 runs 15 residues. Losses at the gene ends were 2 bases for V and 12 bases for J; bases not matched to a gene: 13. As DNA, the CDR3 is TGCGCCAGCAGCTTCTTAGCGGGGATCACAGATACGCAGTTCTTC. Amino acids: CASSFLAGITDTQFF.